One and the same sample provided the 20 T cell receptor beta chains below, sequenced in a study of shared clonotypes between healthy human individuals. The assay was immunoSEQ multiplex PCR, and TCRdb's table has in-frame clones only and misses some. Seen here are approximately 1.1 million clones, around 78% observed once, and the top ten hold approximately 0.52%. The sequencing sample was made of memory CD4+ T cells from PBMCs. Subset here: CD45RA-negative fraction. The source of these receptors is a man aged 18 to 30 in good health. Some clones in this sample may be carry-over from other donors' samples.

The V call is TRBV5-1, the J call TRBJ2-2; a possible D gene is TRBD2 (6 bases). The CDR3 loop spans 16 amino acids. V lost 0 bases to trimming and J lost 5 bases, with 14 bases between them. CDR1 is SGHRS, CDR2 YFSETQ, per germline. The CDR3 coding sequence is TGCGCCAGCAGCTTGGTTCCCGGGAGTAGGACCGGGGAGCTGTTTTTT. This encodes CASSLVPGSRTGELFF.

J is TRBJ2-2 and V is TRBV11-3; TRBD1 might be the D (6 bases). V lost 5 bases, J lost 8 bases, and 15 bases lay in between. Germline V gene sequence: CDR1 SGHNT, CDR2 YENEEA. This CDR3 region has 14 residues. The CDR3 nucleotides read TGTGCCAGCAGCCTATTGTTGGGGGCGGGGGAGCTGTTTTTT. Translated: CASSLLLGAGELFF.

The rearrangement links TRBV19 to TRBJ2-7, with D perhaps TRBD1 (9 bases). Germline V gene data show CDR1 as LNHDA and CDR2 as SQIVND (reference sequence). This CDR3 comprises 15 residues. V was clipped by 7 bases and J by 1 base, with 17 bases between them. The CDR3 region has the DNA TGTGCCAGTACGGGGGGGACAGGGAGGTCCTACGAGCAGTACTTC. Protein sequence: CASTGGTGRSYEQYF. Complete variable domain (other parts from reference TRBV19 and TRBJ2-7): DGGITQSPKYLFRKEGQNVTLSCEQNLNHDAMYWYRQDPGQGLRLIYYSQIVNDFQKGDIAEGYSVSREKKESFPLTVTSAQKNPTAFYLCASTGGTGRSYEQYFGPGTRLTVT.

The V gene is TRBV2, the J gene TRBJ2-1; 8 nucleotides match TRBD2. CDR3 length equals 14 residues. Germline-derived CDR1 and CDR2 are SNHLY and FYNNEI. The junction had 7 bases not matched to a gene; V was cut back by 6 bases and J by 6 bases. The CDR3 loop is CASRSVAGSNEQFF. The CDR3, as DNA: TGTGCCAGCAGGTCGGTAGCGGGGTCCAATGAGCAGTTCTTC. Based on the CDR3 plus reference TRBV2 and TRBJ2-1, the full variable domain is EPEVTQTPSHQVTQMGQEVILRCVPISNHLYFYWYRQILGQKVEFLVSFYNNEISEKSEIFDDQFSVERPDGSNFTLKIRSTKLEDSAMYFCASRSVAGSNEQFFGPGTRLTVL.

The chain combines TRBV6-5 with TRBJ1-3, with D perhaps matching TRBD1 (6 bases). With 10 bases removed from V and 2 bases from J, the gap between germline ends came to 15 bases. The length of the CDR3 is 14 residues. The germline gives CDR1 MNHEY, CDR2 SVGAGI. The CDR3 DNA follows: TGTGCCACCGTTACAGGGTCCGCTGGAAACACCATATATTTT. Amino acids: CATVTGSAGNTIYF.

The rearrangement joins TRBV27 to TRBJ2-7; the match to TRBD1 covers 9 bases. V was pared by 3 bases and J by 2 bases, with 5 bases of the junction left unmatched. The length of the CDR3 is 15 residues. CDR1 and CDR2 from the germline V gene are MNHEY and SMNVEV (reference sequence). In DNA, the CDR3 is TGTGCCAGCAGTTTTGGACAGGGGAAGACCTACGAGCAGTACTTC. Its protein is CASSFGQGKTYEQYF.

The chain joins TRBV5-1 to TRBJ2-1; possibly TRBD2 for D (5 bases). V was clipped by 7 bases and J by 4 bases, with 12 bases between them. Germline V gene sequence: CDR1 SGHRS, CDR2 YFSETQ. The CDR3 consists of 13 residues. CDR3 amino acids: CASSKDFYNEQFF. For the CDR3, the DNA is TGCGCCAGCTCAAAGGACTTTTACAATGAGCAGTTCTTC.

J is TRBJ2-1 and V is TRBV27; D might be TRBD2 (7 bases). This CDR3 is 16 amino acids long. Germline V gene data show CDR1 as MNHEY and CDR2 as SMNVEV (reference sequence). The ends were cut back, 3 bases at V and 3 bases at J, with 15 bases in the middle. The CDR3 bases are TGTGCCAGCAGTTTGGTCGGGGGGCACAGCTACAATGAGCAGTTCTTC. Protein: CASSLVGGHSYNEQFF.

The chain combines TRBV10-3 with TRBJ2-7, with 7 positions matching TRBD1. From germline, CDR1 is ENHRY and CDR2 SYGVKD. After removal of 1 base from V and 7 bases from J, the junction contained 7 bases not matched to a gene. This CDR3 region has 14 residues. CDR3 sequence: CAISELQGSREQYF. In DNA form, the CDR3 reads TGTGCCATCAGTGAGTTACAGGGGTCTCGGGAGCAGTACTTC.

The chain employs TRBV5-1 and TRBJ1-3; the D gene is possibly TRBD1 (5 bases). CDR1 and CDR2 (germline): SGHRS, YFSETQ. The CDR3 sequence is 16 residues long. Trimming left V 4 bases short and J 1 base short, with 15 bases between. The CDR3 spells CASSMLREGSGNTIYF. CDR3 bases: TGCGCCAGCAGCATGCTCAGGGAAGGGTCTGGAAACACCATATATTTT.

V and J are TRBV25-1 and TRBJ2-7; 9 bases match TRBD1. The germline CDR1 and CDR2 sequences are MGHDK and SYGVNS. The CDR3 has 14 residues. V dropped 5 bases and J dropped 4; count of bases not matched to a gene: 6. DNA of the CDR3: TGTGCCAGCAGTCGGACAGGGGTCGGGTACGAGCAGTACTTC. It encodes CASSRTGVGYEQYF.

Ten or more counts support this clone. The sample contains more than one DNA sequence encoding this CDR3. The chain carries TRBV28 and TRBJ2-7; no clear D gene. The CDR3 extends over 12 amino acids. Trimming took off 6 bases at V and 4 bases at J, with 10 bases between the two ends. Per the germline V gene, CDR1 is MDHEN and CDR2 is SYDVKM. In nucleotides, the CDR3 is TGTGCCAGCAGCCCCCCGTTTTACGAGCAGTACTTC. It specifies CASSPPFYEQYF. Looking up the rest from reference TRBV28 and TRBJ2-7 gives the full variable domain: DVKVTQSSRYLVKRTGEKVFLECVQDMDHENMFWYRQDPGLGLRLIYFSYDVKMKEKGDIPEGYSVSREKKERFSLILESASTNQTSMYLCASSPPFYEQYFGPGTRLTVT.

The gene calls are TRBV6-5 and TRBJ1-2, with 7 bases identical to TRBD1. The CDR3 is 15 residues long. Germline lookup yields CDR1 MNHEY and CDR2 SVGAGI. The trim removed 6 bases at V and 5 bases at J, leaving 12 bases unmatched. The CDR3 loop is CASSRQPGTVYGYTF. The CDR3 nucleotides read TGTGCCAGCAGCCGTCAACCCGGGACAGTGTATGGCTACACCTTC.

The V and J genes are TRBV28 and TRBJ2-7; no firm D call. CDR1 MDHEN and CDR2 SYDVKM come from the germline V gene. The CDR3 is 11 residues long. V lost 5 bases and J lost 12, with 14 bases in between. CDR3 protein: CASSHSWDWYF. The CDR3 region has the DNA TGTGCCAGCAGTCACTCGTGGGATTGGTACTTC.

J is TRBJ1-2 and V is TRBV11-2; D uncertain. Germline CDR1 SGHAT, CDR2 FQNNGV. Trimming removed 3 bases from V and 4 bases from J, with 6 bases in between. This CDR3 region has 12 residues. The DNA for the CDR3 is TGTGCCAGCAGCTTCGTTAGCTATGGCTACACCTTC. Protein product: CASSFVSYGYTF. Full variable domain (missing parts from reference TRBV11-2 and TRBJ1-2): EAGVAQSPRYKIIEKRQSVAFWCNPISGHATLYWYQQILGQGPKLLIQFQNNGVVDDSQLPKDRFSAERLKGVDSTLKIQPAKLEDSAVYLCASSFVSYGYTFGSGTRLTVV.

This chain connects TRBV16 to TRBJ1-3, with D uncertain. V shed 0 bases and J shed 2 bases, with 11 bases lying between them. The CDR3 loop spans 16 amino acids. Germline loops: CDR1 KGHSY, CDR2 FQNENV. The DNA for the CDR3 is TGTGCCAGCAGCCAATCGTTGGGAACCACTGGAAACACCATATATTTT. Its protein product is CASSQSLGTTGNTIYF.

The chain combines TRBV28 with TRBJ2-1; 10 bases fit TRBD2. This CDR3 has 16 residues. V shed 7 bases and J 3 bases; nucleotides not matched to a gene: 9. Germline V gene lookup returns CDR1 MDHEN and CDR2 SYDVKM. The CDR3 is CASTSSGRPHYNEQFF. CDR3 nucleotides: TGTGCCAGCACGTCTAGCGGGAGACCCCACTACAATGAGCAGTTCTTC.

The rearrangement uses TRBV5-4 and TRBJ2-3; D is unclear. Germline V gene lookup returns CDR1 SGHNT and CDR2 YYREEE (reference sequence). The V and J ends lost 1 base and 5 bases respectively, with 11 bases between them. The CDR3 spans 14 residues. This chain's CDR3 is CASSLPRAGDTQYF. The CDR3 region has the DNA TGTGCCAGCAGCTTGCCCCGGGCCGGAGATACGCAGTATTTT. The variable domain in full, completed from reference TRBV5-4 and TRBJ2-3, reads ETGVTQSPTHLIKTRGQQVTLRCSSQSGHNTVSWYQQALGQGPQFIFQYYREEENGRGNFPPRFSGLQFPNYSSELNVNALELDDSALYLCASSLPRAGDTQYFGPGTRLTVL.

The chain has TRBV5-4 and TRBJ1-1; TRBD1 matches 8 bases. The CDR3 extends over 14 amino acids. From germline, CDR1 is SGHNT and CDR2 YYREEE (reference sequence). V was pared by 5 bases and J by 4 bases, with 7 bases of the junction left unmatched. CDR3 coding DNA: TGTGCCAGCAGATCCGGACAGGGAAGCACTGAAGCTTTCTTT. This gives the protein CASRSGQGSTEAFF.

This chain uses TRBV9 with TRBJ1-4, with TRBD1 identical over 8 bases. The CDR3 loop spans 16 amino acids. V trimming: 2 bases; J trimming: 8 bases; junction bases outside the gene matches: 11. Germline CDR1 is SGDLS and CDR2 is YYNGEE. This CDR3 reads CASSVPPGGPGEKLFF. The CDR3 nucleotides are TGTGCCAGCAGCGTTCCCCCAGGGGGCCCTGGGGAAAAACTGTTTTTT.